The 2 T cell receptor beta chains in this list originate from one sample, sequenced in a study of T-cell reconstitution after alpha-beta-depleted transplantation in children. Using unique molecular identifiers, the investigators prepared the TCRbeta library. TCRdb itself ran the PCR reads through MiXCR, one entry per CDR3 protein. This sample carries roughly 150,000 distinct CDR3 sequences, around 10% of them seen once, and the ten largest clones take under 15%. The sample in question was PBMCs, obtained before TCRalphabeta/CD19-depleted stem cell transplant. The receptors come from a boy aged 2 to 9 with acute myeloid leukemia, due to receive a stem cell transplant.

This clonotype was detected many times. The chain is built from TRBV28 and TRBJ2-5; D gene unclear. From germline, CDR1 is MDHEN and CDR2 SYDVKM. V lost 2 bases to trimming and J lost 4 bases, with 11 bases between them. The CDR3 runs to 14 residues. The CDR3 loop reads CASSLTGLGETQYF. Here the CDR3 DNA reads TGTGCCAGCAGTTTAACGGGTCTCGGAGAGACCCAGTACTTC.

This clonotype was counted ten times or more. The V call is TRBV5-1, the J call TRBJ2-2, with D perhaps matching TRBD1 (6 bases). V was pared by 4 bases and J by 1 base, with 11 bases between. The CDR3 consists of 15 residues. The germline CDR1 and CDR2 sequences are SGHRS and YFSETQ. CDR3 in amino acids: CASSPRQVNTGELFF. The CDR3 bases are TGCGCCAGCAGCCCAAGACAGGTGAACACCGGGGAGCTGTTTTTT.